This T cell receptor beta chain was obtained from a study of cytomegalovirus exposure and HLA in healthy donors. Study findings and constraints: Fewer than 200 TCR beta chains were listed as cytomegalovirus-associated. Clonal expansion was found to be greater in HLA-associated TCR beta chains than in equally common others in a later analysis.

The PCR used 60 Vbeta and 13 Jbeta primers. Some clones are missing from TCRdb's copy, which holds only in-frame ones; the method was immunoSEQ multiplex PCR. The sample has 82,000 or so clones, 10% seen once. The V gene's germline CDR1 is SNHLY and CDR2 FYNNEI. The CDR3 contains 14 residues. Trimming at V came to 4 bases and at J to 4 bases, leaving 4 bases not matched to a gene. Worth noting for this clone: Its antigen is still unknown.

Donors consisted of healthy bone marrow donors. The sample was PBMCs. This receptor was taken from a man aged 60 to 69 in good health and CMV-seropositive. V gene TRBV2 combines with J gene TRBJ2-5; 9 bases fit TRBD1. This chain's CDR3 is CASSGQGDVETQYF. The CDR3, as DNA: TGTGCCAGCAGTGGACAGGGGGACGTAGAGACCCAGTACTTC.